This T cell receptor beta chain was captured by sequencing in a study of TIL therapy for anti-PD-1-resistant metastatic lung cancer. This was the immunoSEQ v3 assay. Sequencing used immunoSEQ multiplex PCR; TCRdb keeps in-frame clones, though not all of them. Of roughly 26,000 clones detected, just under 75% appear once; the ten largest clones hold about 6.9%. Germline CDR1 SGDLS, CDR2 YYNGEE. CDR3 length equals 12 residues. V shed 5 bases and J shed 1 base, with 3 bases lying between them. Described time point: pre-treatment sample, taken before nivolumab and TIL therapy. Tumor tissue came from excised metastases, mostly pleural nodules or supraclavicular lymph nodes.

The source material was tumor tissue, sampled at baseline. The receptor was isolated from a person aged 25-79 years with non-small cell lung cancer. The rearrangement joins TRBV9 to TRBJ2-2; no clear D. This CDR3 reads CASSMNTGELFF. CDR3 DNA: TGTGCCAGCAGTATGAACACCGGGGAGCTGTTTTTT.